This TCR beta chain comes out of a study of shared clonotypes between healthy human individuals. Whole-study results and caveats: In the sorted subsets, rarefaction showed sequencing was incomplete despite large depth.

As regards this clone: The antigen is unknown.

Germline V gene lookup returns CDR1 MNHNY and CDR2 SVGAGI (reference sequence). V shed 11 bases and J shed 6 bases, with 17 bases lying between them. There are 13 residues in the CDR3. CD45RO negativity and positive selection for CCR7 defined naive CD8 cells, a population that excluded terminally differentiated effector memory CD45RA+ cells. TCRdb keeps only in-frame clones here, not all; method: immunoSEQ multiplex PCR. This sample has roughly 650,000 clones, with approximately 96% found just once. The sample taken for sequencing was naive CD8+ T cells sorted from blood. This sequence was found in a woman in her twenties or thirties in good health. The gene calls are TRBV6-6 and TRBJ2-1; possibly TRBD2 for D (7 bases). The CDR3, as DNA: TGTGCCCCTCGCCAGGGGAGGGTCAATGAGCAGTTCTTC. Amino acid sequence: CAPRQGRVNEQFF.